A single sample gave rise to the 15 T cell receptor beta chains below, sequenced in a study of blood T cell dynamics during melanoma immunotherapy (dated by TCRdb to about 2020). Library preparation was by the immunoSEQ multiplex PCR assay. TCRdb obtained this table from immuneACCESS and retained in-frame rearrangements with V and J assigned. These tables miss some clones; where compared with another copy, unresolved V genes account for less than half of the shortfall, and the remainder is unexplained. Present in this sample are around 10,000 clones, about 92% of which were seen just once. Less than 25% of the sample belongs to the ten largest clones. What the time point label conveys for this sample: week 3, after first cycle of checkpoint inhibitor. The source material was blood, sampled from a patient treated with checkpoint blockade. Every receptor here comes from a human donor with melanoma.

The genes are TRBV5-8 and TRBJ1-1; 11 nucleotides agree with TRBD1. The germline V gene has CDR1 SGHTS and CDR2 YDEGEE. The junction had 8 bases not matched to a gene; V was cut back by 4 bases and J by 12 bases. CDR3 size: 13 residues. CDR3 nucleotide sequence: TGTGCCAGCAGCCCGCGGACAGGGGGCGAACCTTTCTTT. Amino acid sequence: CASSPRTGGEPFF.

The chain uses TRBV19 and TRBJ2-1; D call uncertain. This CDR3 region has 11 residues. V lost 5 bases and J lost 6, with 5 bases in between. The germline V gene encodes CDR1 LNHDA and CDR2 SQIVND (reference sequence). In DNA, the CDR3 is TGTGCCAGTAGTTTGGTCAATGAGCAGTTCTTC. Translating it yields CASSLVNEQFF.

J is TRBJ2-7 and V is TRBV7-8; 9 nucleotides line up with TRBD1. The V gene end was trimmed by 5 bases and the J gene end by 5 bases; junction bases not matched to a gene: 7. The CDR3 contains 14 residues. Germline assignment: CDR1 SGHVS and CDR2 FQNEAQ. CDR3 amino acids: CASSTRDRADEQYF. CDR3 sequence (DNA): TGTGCCAGCAGCACACGGGACAGGGCAGACGAGCAGTACTTC. The full variable domain, in which reference TRBV7-8 and TRBJ2-7 provide the parts outside the CDR3, is GAGVSQSPRYKVAKRGQDVALRCDPISGHVSLFWYQQALGQGPEFLTYFQNEAQLDKSGLPSDRFFAERPEGSVSTLKIQRTQQEDSAVYLCASSTRDRADEQYFGPGTRLTVT.

The V gene is TRBV5-1, the J gene TRBJ2-5; no definite D call. Trimming removed 0 bases from V and 2 bases from J, with 11 bases in between. The CDR3 is 15 amino acids. Germline lookup yields CDR1 SGHRS and CDR2 YFSETQ. The CDR3 region has the DNA TGCGCCAGCAGCTTGGTGGGGTTTGGGCAAGAGACCCAGTACTTC. Translated: CASSLVGFGQETQYF. Based on the CDR3 plus reference TRBV5-1 and TRBJ2-5, the full variable domain is KAGVTQTPRYLIKTRGQQVTLSCSPISGHRSVSWYQQTPGQGLQFLFEYFSETQRNKGNFPGRFSGRQFSNSRSEMNVSTLELGDSALYLCASSLVGFGQETQYFGPGTRLLVL.

The chain combines TRBV7-3 with TRBJ2-5; 13 bases fit TRBD2. The CDR3 totals 16 residues. The germline CDR1 and CDR2 sequences are SGHTA and FQGTGA. J was trimmed by 5 bases and V by 5 bases; bases with no gene match: 8. CDR3 sequence (DNA): TGTGCCAGCAGCATCGGACCGACTAGCGGGGGGGAGACCCAGTACTTC. As protein: CASSIGPTSGGETQYF.

V and J are TRBV5-1 and TRBJ2-7; a possible D gene is TRBD2 (5 bases). CDR1 is SGHRS, CDR2 YFSETQ, per germline. Trimming stripped 0 bases from V and 6 bases from J, with 7 bases between. This CDR3 has 12 residues. The CDR3 protein is CASSLGGFEQYF. The CDR3 bases are TGCGCCAGCAGCTTGGGAGGGTTCGAGCAGTACTTC.

This clone has just one count. The chain carries TRBV7-9 and TRBJ2-1, with 9 bases that match TRBD1. The germline V gene has CDR1 SEHNR and CDR2 FQNEAQ (reference sequence). V gave up 5 bases and J gave up 10 bases; unmatched junction bases: 12. CDR3 length: 15 amino acids. The CDR3 DNA follows: TGTGCCAGCAGCCCGGGACAGGGTTATTTCGTCGAGCAGTTCTTC. It specifies CASSPGQGYFVEQFF. Full variable domain (remainder filled in from reference TRBV7-9 and TRBJ2-1): DTGVSQNPRHKITKRGQNVTFRCDPISEHNRLYWYRQTLGQGPEFLTYFQNEAQLEKSRLLSDRFSAERPKGSFSTLEIQRTEQGDSAMYLCASSPGQGYFVEQFFGPGTRLTVL.

The chain couples TRBV6-5 to TRBJ2-3; weak D call: TRBD2 (5 bases). V was trimmed by 1 base and J by 11 bases, leaving 13 bases between them. CDR1 and CDR2 (germline): MNHEY, SVGAGI. The CDR3 consists of 13 residues. The DNA of the CDR3 is TGTGCCAGCAGTTACTTCGGCCCTGGAGGGCAGTATTTT. Translation gives CASSYFGPGGQYF.

This clone showed up just once. The gene calls are TRBV30 and TRBJ1-4; D is ambiguous. Germline-derived CDR1 and CDR2 are GTSNPN and SVGIG (reference sequence). Between the trimmed V and J ends, which lost 5 bases and 8 bases, there was a span of 9 bases. The CDR3 loop spans 11 amino acids. The CDR3 reads CAWGPGEKLFF. Here the CDR3 DNA reads TGTGCCTGGGGCCCGGGGGAAAAACTGTTTTTT.

The chain couples TRBV5-8 to TRBJ2-7; D not resolved. This CDR3 has 14 residues. Germline V gene data show CDR1 as SGHTS and CDR2 as YDEGEE. With 4 bases removed from V and 0 bases from J, the gap between germline ends came to 11 bases. The CDR3 DNA reads TGTGCCAGCAGCCTTGACCCGATCTCCTACGAGCAGTACTTC. Its protein is CASSLDPISYEQYF.

This chain joins TRBV18 and TRBJ2-5; either TRBD1 or TRBD2 may supply D (5 bases each). The V end lost 0 bases, the J end lost 4 bases, and 15 bases lay between the germline ends. The germline gives CDR1 KGHSH, CDR2 LQKENI. The CDR3 has 16 amino acids. CDR3 sequence reads: CASSPPRGQGGETQYF. CDR3 DNA sequence: TGTGCCAGCTCACCACCGAGGGGTCAGGGCGGAGAGACCCAGTACTTC.

V is TRBV2 and J is TRBJ1-1; D might be TRBD1 (5 bases). Trimming removed 7 bases at V and 1 base at J, with 13 bases between. This CDR3 has 14 amino acids. In germline, CDR1 is SNHLY, CDR2 FYNNEI. The DNA for the CDR3 is TGTGCCAGCACCGAGGGACCGAGGAACACTGAAGCTTTCTTT. Residues: CASTEGPRNTEAFF. The full variable domain, rest sourced from reference TRBV2 and TRBJ1-1, is EPEVTQTPSHQVTQMGQEVILRCVPISNHLYFYWYRQILGQKVEFLVSFYNNEISEKSEIFDDQFSVERPDGSNFTLKIRSTKLEDSAMYFCASTEGPRNTEAFFGQGTRLTVV.

This rearrangement joins TRBV5-4 to TRBJ2-3; possible D gene TRBD2, 6 bases. This CDR3 contains 11 residues. The germline CDR1 and CDR2 sequences are SGHNT and YYREEE (reference sequence). V lost 10 bases, J lost 7 bases, and 13 bases lay in between. CDR3 sequence: CAEGGAHTQYF. CDR3 DNA sequence: TGTGCCGAAGGAGGGGCCCATACGCAGTATTTT.

On this clone itself: An end of the junction differs from the germline gene, which may be a read error. Other DNA variants within this sample encode the same CDR3. This rearrangement joins TRBV6-1 to TRBJ2-7; perhaps D is TRBD1 or TRBD2 (5 bases each). The germline CDR1 and CDR2 sequences are MNHNS and SASEGT. CDR3 length equals 14 residues. This chain's CDR3 is CASSVRRDPYEQYF. CDR3 DNA sequence: TGTGCCAGCAGTGTCCGACGGGACCCCTACGAACAGTACTTC.

This chain connects TRBV29-1 to TRBJ2-6; 7 positions agree with TRBD1. The CDR3 extends over 16 amino acids. V shed 5 bases, J shed 0 bases, and the junction held 7 bases outside the gene matches. Germline lookup yields CDR1 SQVTM and CDR2 ANQGSEA. The CDR3 reads CSVRDSISSGANVLTF. The DNA for the CDR3 is TGCAGCGTTAGGGACAGCATAAGCTCTGGGGCCAACGTCCTGACTTTC.